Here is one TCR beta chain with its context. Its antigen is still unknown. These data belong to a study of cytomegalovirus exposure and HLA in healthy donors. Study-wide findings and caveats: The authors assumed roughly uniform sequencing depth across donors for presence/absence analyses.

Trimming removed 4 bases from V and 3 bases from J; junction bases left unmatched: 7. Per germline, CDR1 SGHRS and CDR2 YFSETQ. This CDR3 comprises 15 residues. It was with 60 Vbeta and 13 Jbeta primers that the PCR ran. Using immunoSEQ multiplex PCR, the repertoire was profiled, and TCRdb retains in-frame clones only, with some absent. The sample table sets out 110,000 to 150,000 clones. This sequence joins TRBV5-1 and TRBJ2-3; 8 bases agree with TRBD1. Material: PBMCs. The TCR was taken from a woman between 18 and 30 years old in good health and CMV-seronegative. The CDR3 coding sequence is TGCGCCAGCAGCCACCGACAGGGGAAGACAGATACGCAGTATTTT. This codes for CASSHRQGKTDTQYF.